The T cell receptor beta chain under discussion was sequenced for a study of post-analysis software for immune sequencing data. The TCR beta cDNA libraries carried unique molecular identifiers. MiXCR, run by TCRdb on the PCR reads, gives a single entry per CDR3 protein. There are 750,000 to 900,000 distinct CDR3 sequences in the sample; about 45% occur only once, and 4.9% lies in the top ten. After removal of 7 bases from V and 7 bases from J, the junction contained 12 bases not matched to a gene. The CDR3 extends over 14 amino acids. Looked up from germline, CDR1 is PRHDT and CDR2 is FYEKMQ (reference sequence). Findings of the study overall: For normalized Chao1 diversity, multiple sclerosis patients scored significantly lower than controls did. Patients showed TRBV5-6, TRBV5-1 and TRBV20-1 among about five TRBV segments more frequent than in controls.

Regarding this clonotype: The antigen is undetermined.

The sample comprised blood. V gene TRBV13 combines with J gene TRBJ1-2; TRBD1 aligns across 7 bases. This TCR was sampled from a girl aged 5-17 years with multiple sclerosis. CDR3 nucleotides: TGTGCCAGCACCGTGACAGGGACCCTCTCTGGCTACACCTTC. It yields the protein CASTVTGTLSGYTF. The full variable domain, completed using reference TRBV13 and TRBJ1-2, is AAGVIQSPRHLIKEKRETATLKCYPIPRHDTVYWYQQGPGQDPQFLISFYEKMQSDKGSIPDRFSAQQFSDYHSELNMSSLELGDSALYFCASTVTGTLSGYTFGSGTRLTVV.